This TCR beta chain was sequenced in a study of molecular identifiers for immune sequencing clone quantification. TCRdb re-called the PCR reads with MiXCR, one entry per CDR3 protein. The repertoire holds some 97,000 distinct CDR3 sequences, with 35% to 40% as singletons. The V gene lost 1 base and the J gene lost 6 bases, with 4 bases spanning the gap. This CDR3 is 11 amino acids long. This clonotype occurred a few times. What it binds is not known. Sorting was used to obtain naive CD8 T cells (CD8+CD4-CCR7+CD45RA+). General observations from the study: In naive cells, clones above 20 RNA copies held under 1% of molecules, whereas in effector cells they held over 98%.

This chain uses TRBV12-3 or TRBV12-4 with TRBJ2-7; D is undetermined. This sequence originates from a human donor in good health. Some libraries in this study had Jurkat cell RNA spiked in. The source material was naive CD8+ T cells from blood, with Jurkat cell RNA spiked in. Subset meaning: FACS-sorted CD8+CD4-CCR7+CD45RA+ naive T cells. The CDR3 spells CASSLGLEQYF. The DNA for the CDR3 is TGTGCCAGCAGTTTAGGGCTCGAGCAGTACTTC.